Included here is one TCR beta chain sequence, with context. This specimen comes from a study of blood T cells in healthy people across ages. Individuals who donated were healthy Caucasians from Russia aged roughly 6 to 90. Primed by a sample-barcoded 5' primer and a J-beta primer mix, a second PCR proceeded for 7 to 11 cycles. TCRdb processed the 5' RACE reads anew with MiXCR; each CDR3 protein has one entry. Here the sample spans about 640,000 distinct CDR3 sequences, 45% to 65% being singletons. Sequencing was performed on blood. The sequence was collected from a man between 60 and 75 years old in good health.

The CDR3: CSAPRGENYGYTF. The CDR3 nucleotides read TGCAGTGCCCCCAGGGGAGAAAACTATGGCTACACCTTC. The gene calls are TRBV20-1 and TRBJ1-2, with TRBD1 as a possible D gene (6 bases). The germline V and J ends were trimmed by 6 bases and 2 bases, with 13 bases remaining between them. CDR1 and CDR2 from the germline V gene are DFQATT and SNEGSKA (reference sequence). This CDR3 has 13 amino acids.